The text below deals with one TCR beta chain. This entry belongs to a study of glioma-infiltrating T cells after dendritic cell vaccination. Study in general: Treatment, given 2003 to 2012, was autologous tumor lysate-pulsed dendritic cell vaccination.

Up to 2 ug genomic DNA was used for TCRB CDR3 amplification. The repertoire was sequenced with immunoSEQ multiplex PCR; TCRdb's copy has only in-frame clones and lacks some. The sample contains almost 65,000 clones, 82% of which appear only once. V lost 4 bases, J lost 6 bases, and 3 bases stayed unmatched. Germline V gene lookup returns CDR1 GTSNPN and CDR2 SVGIG (reference sequence). There are 13 residues in the CDR3. The genes are TRBV30 and TRBJ2-3; 11 bases fit TRBD2. This sequence was found in a human donor with glioblastoma. The material was blood, obtained before dendritic cell vaccination. CDR3 coding DNA: TGTGCCTGGAAACTAGCGGGGGTGGATACGCAGTATTTT. Encoded protein: CAWKLAGVDTQYF.